These 29 T cell receptor beta chains originate from one sample sequenced in a study of monozygotic twins with inflammatory bowel disease. From its re-call of the 5' RACE reads, TCRdb lists each CDR3 protein once, without DNA. The sample has about 300,000 distinct CDR3 sequences. Sequencing input: blood. These receptors originate from a human donor with ulcerative colitis or Crohn's disease, or a healthy co-twin of an affected twin (not recorded which).

The chain links TRBV5-1 to TRBJ2-7; TCRdb reports TRBD2, a call that lacks DNA to check it against. The germline V gene has CDR1 SGHRS and CDR2 YFSETQ. The CDR3 is 13 amino acids. CDR3: CASRYSGSYEQYF.

This sequence joins TRBV5-1 and TRBJ2-7; TCRdb picks TRBD1, but there is no DNA to check that call. This CDR3 has 13 residues. Germline V gene lookup returns CDR1 SGHRS and CDR2 YFSETQ. CDR3 amino acids: CASSLPQVNEQYF.

The gene calls are TRBV5-1 and TRBJ2-2. CDR1 and CDR2 from the germline V gene are SGHRS and YFSETQ. The CDR3 consists of 15 residues. The CDR3 is CASSLSTSNTGELFF. The full variable domain, rest sourced from reference TRBV5-1 and TRBJ2-2, is KAGVTQTPRYLIKTRGQQVTLSCSPISGHRSVSWYQQTPGQGLQFLFEYFSETQRNKGNFPGRFSGRQFSNSRSEMNVSTLELGDSALYLCASSLSTSNTGELFFGEGSRLTVL.

This chain joins TRBV6-6 and TRBJ2-5; TCRdb lists TRBD1, though no DNA is available to test this call. The germline V gene encodes CDR1 MNHNY and CDR2 SVGAGI (reference sequence). The CDR3 sequence is 14 residues long. Here the CDR3 reads CASKGIRDAETQYF.

The V gene is TRBV19, the J gene TRBJ2-7; TCRdb indicates TRBD2, and absent DNA this call remains unverified. Germline V gives CDR1 LNHDA, CDR2 SQIVND (reference sequence). The CDR3 contains 15 residues. CDR3: CASSFGGRGSGEQYF.

V gene TRBV20-1 combines with J gene TRBJ2-1; TCRdb names TRBD1, which stays unverified in the absence of DNA. CDR1 is DFQATT, CDR2 SNEGSKA, per germline (reference sequence). The CDR3 totals 13 residues. CDR3 in amino acids: CSDRGAGAVEQFF.

V usage is TRBV14 and J usage is TRBJ1-2. CDR3 length: 15 amino acids. CDR1 SGHDN and CDR2 FVKESK come from the germline V gene. CDR3 sequence reads: CASSQDQRGWYGYTF.

This chain's CDR3 is CSVGQKAYEQYF. This chain uses TRBV29-1 with TRBJ2-7; TCRdb's D call of TRBD1 is untestable without DNA. The CDR3 totals 12 residues. Germline CDR1 and CDR2: SQVTM and ANQGSEA.

This chain connects TRBV27 to TRBJ1-5; the TCRdb D gene call, TRBD1, has no DNA to confirm it. Germline CDR1 reads MNHEY; CDR2 reads SMNVEV (reference sequence). The CDR3 extends over 15 amino acids. CDR3 region: CASSLYYREAQPQHF.

The chain recombines TRBV18 with TRBJ2-1; the TRBD2 assignment by TCRdb is unverifiable without DNA. CDR1 is KGHSH, CDR2 LQKENI, per germline. The CDR3 contains 14 residues. The CDR3 loop reads CASSPGLQYNEQFF.

The chain joins TRBV12-3 or TRBV12-4 to TRBJ1-2; the TCRdb call, TRBD1, lacks DNA for checking. The CDR3 loop spans 12 amino acids. The CDR3 sequence: CASNTGGGGYTF.

The chain joins TRBV20-1 to TRBJ2-1; TCRdb calls TRBD2, which cannot be checked without DNA. The germline gives CDR1 DFQATT, CDR2 SNEGSKA (reference sequence). The CDR3 spans 14 residues. CDR3 sequence: CSALPGLGYNEQFF.

The chain recombines TRBV29-1 with TRBJ2-5; no DNA is available, so the TRBD1 call from TCRdb remains unchecked. Germline V gene sequence: CDR1 SQVTM, CDR2 ANQGSEA. The CDR3 is 13 residues long. Here the CDR3 reads CSVGQTKGETQYF.

The chain has TRBV6-5 and TRBJ2-1; the D gene TCRdb calls, TRBD2, cannot be checked with no DNA. The CDR3 contains 16 residues. Germline V gene lookup returns CDR1 MNHEY and CDR2 SVGAGI. This chain's CDR3 is CASSYTGLAGGNEQFF.

The V gene is TRBV5-6, the J gene TRBJ2-7. This CDR3 region has 14 residues. CDR1 and CDR2 from the germline V gene are SGHDT and YYEEEE. The CDR3 region is CASSLVHNSYEQYF.

This rearrangement joins TRBV28 to TRBJ2-1; there is no DNA to check the TCRdb D call of TRBD2. The CDR3 spans 14 residues. Per germline, CDR1 MDHEN and CDR2 SYDVKM. The CDR3 sequence: CASSRANSPHEQFF.

The V gene is TRBV7-9, the J gene TRBJ1-2; with no DNA, the TCRdb D assignment of TRBD1 cannot be verified. Germline V gives CDR1 SEHNR, CDR2 FQNEAQ (reference sequence). The CDR3 has 15 amino acids. CDR3 in amino acids: CASTEDRINNYGYTF.

The chain couples TRBV30 to TRBJ2-7. CDR3 length: 12 residues. Germline lookup yields CDR1 GTSNPN and CDR2 SVGIG (reference sequence). CDR3 sequence reads: CAWSRGAYEQYF.

V gene TRBV3-1 combines with J gene TRBJ2-3; TCRdb's D call, TRBD2, is unchecked because there is no DNA. The CDR3 contains 15 residues. Germline V gene lookup returns CDR1 LGHDT and CDR2 YNNKEL (reference sequence). The CDR3 region is CASSQERVVTRFRAF.

V gene TRBV7-7 combines with J gene TRBJ2-2; TCRdb's D call of TRBD1 is untestable without DNA. CDR3 length: 15 amino acids. CDR1 and CDR2 (germline): SSHAT, FNYEAQ (reference sequence). Here the CDR3 reads CASSLSGGVTGELFF. The variable domain in full, completed from reference TRBV7-7 and TRBJ2-2, reads GAGVSQSPRYKVTKRGQDVTLRCDPISSHATLYWYQQALGQGPEFLTYFNYEAQPDKSGLPSDRFSAERPEGSISTLTIQRTEQRDSAMYRCASSLSGGVTGELFFGEGSRLTVL.

This sequence joins TRBV7-2 and TRBJ2-7; TCRdb's D call of TRBD2 is untestable without DNA. This CDR3 has 15 residues. Germline CDR1 and CDR2: SGHTA and FQGNSA. CDR3 in amino acids: CASSLAPSASYEQYF. Filled out from reference TRBV7-2 and TRBJ2-7, the complete variable domain reads GAGVSQSPSNKVTEKGKDVELRCDPISGHTALYWYRQSLGQGLEFLIYFQGNSAPDKSGLPSDRFSAERTGGSVSTLTIQRTQQEDSAVYLCASSLAPSASYEQYFGPGTRLTVT.

This chain connects TRBV12-3 or TRBV12-4 to TRBJ2-5. The CDR3 loop spans 14 amino acids. The CDR3 protein is CASSSQGFQETQYF.

This sequence joins TRBV28 and TRBJ2-3. Germline V gene data show CDR1 as MDHEN and CDR2 as SYDVKM. The CDR3 length is 15 residues. CDR3 protein: CASSLPRLGTDTQYF.

The V gene is TRBV7-9, the J gene TRBJ2-2; TCRdb outputs TRBD1, but without DNA this stays unchecked. Per germline, CDR1 SEHNR and CDR2 FQNEAQ (reference sequence). The CDR3 is 15 amino acids. CDR3 protein: CASSLRDRYTGELFF.

V gene TRBV28 combines with J gene TRBJ2-7; TCRdb designates TRBD2, a call that cannot be tested without DNA. CDR3 size: 13 residues. Germline V gene data show CDR1 as MDHEN and CDR2 as SYDVKM. The CDR3: CASSLLGQYEQYF.

The chain links TRBV5-6 to TRBJ2-3; the TCRdb D gene call, TRBD1, has no DNA to confirm it. Germline V gene data show CDR1 as SGHDT and CDR2 as YYEEEE. The CDR3 is 15 residues long. CDR3 region: CASSLVGGDTDTQYF.

The chain recombines TRBV12-3 or TRBV12-4 with TRBJ1-1. This CDR3 region has 14 residues. CDR3: CASSFRQLNTEAFF.

V and J are TRBV5-6 and TRBJ2-7; there is no DNA to check the TCRdb D call of TRBD2. Germline loops: CDR1 SGHDT, CDR2 YYEEEE. This CDR3 contains 12 residues. The CDR3 sequence is CASSQLEYEQYF.

This chain connects TRBV7-8 to TRBJ1-3. CDR1 is SGHVS and CDR2 is FQNEAQ in the germline V gene. The CDR3 extends over 13 amino acids. The chain's CDR3 is CASSSAAGNTIYF.